The 22 T cell receptor beta chains in this list originate from one sample, sequenced in a study of CD8 T cells in Susac syndrome. An input of roughly 0.5 to 1 ug of RNA was subjected to reverse transcription using random hexamers. One entry per CDR3 protein results from TCRdb running MiXCR on the immunoSEQ multiplex PCR reads. The table includes roughly 190,000 distinct CDR3 sequences, more than 85% detected once. The source material was CD8+ T cells from PBMCs. These receptors were taken from a human donor with Susac syndrome.

Points on this clonotype: The junction shows a germline mismatch at one end, possibly a read error. V is TRBV7-7 and J is TRBJ2-7, with 11 positions matching TRBD2. The V gene's germline CDR1 is SSHAT and CDR2 FNYEAQ (reference sequence). This CDR3 spans 14 amino acids. The CDR3 sequence is CASSPRTSGSEQYF. The CDR3, as DNA: TGTGCTAGCAGCCCCCGGACTAGCGGGTCCGAGCAGTACTTC.

This chain connects TRBV6-1 to TRBJ2-7; D is unresolved. The V end lost 0 bases, the J end lost 1 base, and 13 bases lay between the germline ends. CDR1 is MNHNS, CDR2 SASEGT, per germline. The CDR3 sequence is 16 residues long. The DNA for the CDR3 is TGTGCCAGCAGTGAAGCCCTCCAGGCACAATCCTACGAGCAGTACTTC. Translating it yields CASSEALQAQSYEQYF.

The J gene is TRBJ2-2, the V gene TRBV27, with a tentative D call TRBD1 (5 bases). Looked up from germline, CDR1 is MNHEY and CDR2 is SMNVEV (reference sequence). Trimming removed 7 bases at V and 4 bases at J, with 16 bases between. The CDR3 has 15 residues. The CDR3 sequence: CASTGLLDGTGELFF. The CDR3 coding sequence is TGTGCCAGCACAGGGCTTTTGGACGGCACCGGGGAGCTGTTTTTT.

This clonotype was observed once. The V gene is TRBV9, the J gene TRBJ1-5, with a weak D call TRBD1 (5 bases). Germline CDR1 SGDLS, CDR2 YYNGEE. The CDR3 has 15 residues. Between the trimmed V and J ends, which lost 3 bases and 2 bases, there was a span of 12 bases. The CDR3 sequence: CASSAGGGGNQPQHF. The CDR3 nucleotides read TGTGCCAGCAGCGCGGGGGGAGGTGGCAATCAGCCCCAGCATTTT. The whole variable domain, remainder taken from reference TRBV9 and TRBJ1-5, is DSGVTQTPKHLITATGQRVTLRCSPRSGDLSVYWYQQSLDQGLQFLIQYYNGEERAKGNILERFSAQQFPDLHSELNLSSLELGDSALYFCASSAGGGGNQPQHFGDGTRLSIL.

This clonotype was counted a few times. The rearrangement uses TRBV12-5 and TRBJ1-1; D gene unclear. V lost 5 bases, J lost 11 bases, and 21 bases lay in between. CDR1 is LGHNT, CDR2 FRNRAP, per germline. The CDR3 sequence is 14 residues long. The CDR3 sequence is CASGLPRSIDPAFF. DNA of the CDR3: TGTGCTAGTGGTCTCCCCCGCAGCATTGATCCGGCTTTCTTT. Full variable domain (remainder filled in from reference TRBV12-5 and TRBJ1-1): DARVTQTPRHKVTEMGQEVTMRCQPILGHNTVFWYRQTMMQGLELLAYFRNRAPLDDSGMPKDRFSAEMPDATLATLKIQPSEPRDSAVYFCASGLPRSIDPAFFGQGTRLTVV.

This chain links TRBV7-9 with TRBJ2-1, with D unresolved. The germline V and J ends were trimmed by 5 bases and 6 bases, with 8 bases remaining between them. Germline assignment: CDR1 SEHNR and CDR2 FQNEAQ (reference sequence). The CDR3 totals 12 residues. The CDR3 sequence: CASSPHPNEQFF. The CDR3 DNA reads TGTGCCAGCAGCCCTCATCCCAATGAGCAGTTCTTC.

V usage is TRBV20-1 and J usage is TRBJ2-7, with D possibly being TRBD2 (6 bases). CDR3 length: 12 residues. The V gene's germline CDR1 is DFQATT and CDR2 SNEGSKA (reference sequence). V dropped 0 bases and J dropped 7 bases, with 10 bases sitting between them. CDR3: CSARDQGREQYF. In DNA, the CDR3 is TGCAGTGCTAGAGATCAAGGGAGGGAGCAGTACTTC.

The J gene is TRBJ1-1, the V gene TRBV30; D call uncertain. This CDR3 has 10 amino acids. Germline lookup yields CDR1 GTSNPN and CDR2 SVGIG (reference sequence). V lost 3 bases and J 4 bases, leaving 3 bases between the germline ends. The CDR3 region has the DNA TGTGCCTGGAGGGCCACTGAAGCTTTCTTT. Amino acids: CAWRATEAFF.

This chain connects TRBV30 to TRBJ2-3; D call uncertain. Germline assignment: CDR1 GTSNPN and CDR2 SVGIG (reference sequence). V was pared by 2 bases and J by 3 bases, with 6 bases between. The CDR3 sequence is 12 residues long. CDR3 protein: CAWSMTTDTQYF. The CDR3 nucleotides are TGTGCCTGGAGTATGACTACAGATACGCAGTATTTT.

The chain uses TRBV20-1 and TRBJ1-1, with a weak D call TRBD1 (6 bases). Trimming shortened V by 5 bases and J by 6 bases, and 19 bases separated the two germline ends. There are 14 residues in the CDR3. Germline V gives CDR1 DFQATT, CDR2 SNEGSKA (reference sequence). The CDR3, as DNA: TGCAGTGCTCCCGAGGTGCGGGGGCACGCTGAAGCTTTCTTT. This codes for CSAPEVRGHAEAFF.

The chain recombines TRBV9 with TRBJ2-7; no clear D. Trimming cost V 0 bases and J 5 bases, with 9 bases left between them. The CDR3 loop spans 13 amino acids. The germline V gene encodes CDR1 SGDLS and CDR2 YYNGEE. The chain's CDR3 is CASSVEGSDEQYF. Here the CDR3 DNA reads TGTGCCAGCAGCGTAGAAGGATCCGACGAGCAGTACTTC. Drawing the rest from reference TRBV9 and TRBJ2-7, the complete variable domain is DSGVTQTPKHLITATGQRVTLRCSPRSGDLSVYWYQQSLDQGLQFLIQYYNGEERAKGNILERFSAQQFPDLHSELNLSSLELGDSALYFCASSVEGSDEQYFGPGTRLTVT.

This chain uses TRBV7-2 with TRBJ2-3; 10 bases align to TRBD2. The ends lost 0 bases at V and 4 bases at J; junction bases unmatched: 7. Germline lookup yields CDR1 SGHTA and CDR2 FQGNSA. This CDR3 is 17 amino acids long. CDR3 nucleotide sequence: TGTGCCAGCAGCTTAGCAGGGCTAGCGGGGGAGGCAGATACGCAGTATTTT. This encodes CASSLAGLAGEADTQYF.

This sequence joins TRBV27 and TRBJ2-7, with TRBD1 identical over 8 bases. Germline CDR1 and CDR2: MNHEY and SMNVEV (reference sequence). CDR3 length equals 15 residues. The ends lost 8 bases at V and 4 bases at J; junction bases unmatched: 13. The CDR3 here is CASQITGTGVYEQYF. The CDR3 DNA sequence: TGTGCCAGCCAAATAACCGGGACAGGAGTTTACGAGCAGTACTTC.

CDR3 in amino acids: CASSLALTVDEQYF. DNA for the CDR3: TGTGCCAGCAGCTTAGCGCTGACAGTGGACGAGCAGTACTTC. V is TRBV7-9 and J is TRBJ2-7; tentatively, D is TRBD1 (5 bases). The V end was cut by 0 bases, the J end by 5 bases, with 11 bases between. This CDR3 spans 14 amino acids. CDR1 and CDR2 (germline): SEHNR, FQNEAQ (reference sequence).

A single count supports this clonotype. The chain carries TRBV7-2 and TRBJ2-1; 7 bases fit TRBD1. Germline V gene lookup returns CDR1 SGHTA and CDR2 FQGNSA. The CDR3 is made up of 14 amino acids. V shed 6 bases, J shed 4 bases, and the junction held 6 bases outside the gene matches. The CDR3 protein is CASRRLQGYNEQFF. The CDR3 coding sequence is TGTGCCAGCAGAAGACTACAGGGGTACAATGAGCAGTTCTTC.

The rearrangement links TRBV27 to TRBJ1-2; TRBD1 is a possible D gene (5 bases). This CDR3 has 15 residues. Germline CDR1 MNHEY, CDR2 SMNVEV (reference sequence). Trimming cost V 2 bases and J 4 bases, with 14 bases left between them. In nucleotides, the CDR3 is TGTGCCAGCAGTTTAGATCCCGGGGCTTCCTATGGCTACACCTTC. Protein sequence: CASSLDPGASYGYTF.

This clonotype has just one count. The chain links TRBV28 to TRBJ1-5; D call uncertain. Germline V gene sequence: CDR1 MDHEN, CDR2 SYDVKM. There are 14 residues in the CDR3. V was clipped by 10 bases and J by 3 bases, with 16 bases between them. This chain's CDR3 is CATQPRRNNQPQHF. Here the CDR3 DNA reads TGTGCCACCCAACCACGACGGAACAATCAGCCCCAGCATTTT.

The chain is built from TRBV2 and TRBJ2-5; no reliable D call. Germline V gene lookup returns CDR1 SNHLY and CDR2 FYNNEI. This CDR3 region has 14 residues. V lost 6 bases and J 2 bases, leaving 13 bases between the germline ends. CDR3 amino acids: CASSSGPLQETQYF. The CDR3 nucleotides are TGTGCCAGCAGCTCCGGGCCTTTACAAGAGACCCAGTACTTC.

The J gene is TRBJ1-1, the V gene TRBV12-3 or TRBV12-4; D gene uncertain. The CDR3 runs to 13 residues. Trimming removed 7 bases at V and 4 bases at J, with 13 bases between. CDR3 residues: CASTTKWGTEAFF. For the CDR3, the DNA is TGTGCCAGCACAACAAAGTGGGGCACTGAAGCTTTCTTT.

This chain joins TRBV7-6 and TRBJ2-7; TRBD1 agrees at 9 bases. Germline V CDR1 and CDR2: SGHVS, FNYEAQ. The length of the CDR3 is 14 residues. Unmatched junction bases numbered 6, after V lost 5 bases and J lost 4 bases. The CDR3 loop is CASSPRDRVYEQYF. CDR3 nucleotides: TGTGCCAGCAGCCCCCGGGACAGGGTTTACGAGCAGTACTTC.

The V call is TRBV20-1, the J call TRBJ2-1, with 7 positions matching TRBD1. The CDR3 covers 17 residues. V was clipped by 1 base and J by 2 bases; unmatched bases: 11. The germline V gene has CDR1 DFQATT and CDR2 SNEGSKA (reference sequence). As DNA, the CDR3 is TGCAGTGCTAGAGCCAAGACAGGGCAGGGCGCCTACAATGAGCAGTTCTTC. It is translated as CSARAKTGQGAYNEQFF.

The chain couples TRBV7-9 to TRBJ2-6; D unresolved. This CDR3 has 15 residues. Germline V CDR1 and CDR2: SEHNR, FQNEAQ (reference sequence). Between the trimmed V and J ends, which lost 2 bases and 0 bases, there was a span of 5 bases. CDR3 DNA sequence: TGTGCCAGCAGCTTATGGAGCTCTGGGGCCAACGTCCTGACTTTC. Translated: CASSLWSSGANVLTF.